Presented here are 5 T cell receptor beta chains from one specimen sequenced in a study of identifying expanded T cells in peripheral blood. TCRdb keeps only in-frame clones here, not all; method: immunoSEQ multiplex PCR. The sample yields approximately 90,000 clones, around 88% seen once. The specimen sequenced was blood. These receptors were collected from a person between 18 and 69 years old in good health.

This clone was seen a single time. The V and J genes are TRBV7-8 and TRBJ2-7, with a tentative D call TRBD2 (5 bases). V lost 1 base and J lost 2, with 9 bases in between. Germline CDR1 SGHVS, CDR2 FQNEAQ. The CDR3 has 14 residues. The chain's CDR3 is CASSLGPGTYEQYF. DNA of the CDR3: TGTGCCAGCAGCTTAGGTCCCGGGACCTACGAGCAGTACTTC. The complete variable domain, with remaining parts taken from reference TRBV7-8 and TRBJ2-7, reads GAGVSQSPRYKVAKRGQDVALRCDPISGHVSLFWYQQALGQGPEFLTYFQNEAQLDKSGLPSDRFFAERPEGSVSTLKIQRTQQEDSAVYLCASSLGPGTYEQYFGPGTRLTVT.

CDR3 region: CASSLAGRTSGANVLTF. CDR3 DNA: TGTGCCAGCAGCTTGGCGGGACGGACCTCTGGGGCCAACGTCCTGACTTTC. The J gene is TRBJ2-6, the V gene TRBV5-6; D is perhaps TRBD1 or TRBD2 (5 bases each). This CDR3 comprises 17 residues. Deletions cut 0 bases from V and 0 bases from J, with 10 bases between. CDR1 and CDR2 (germline): SGHDT, YYEEEE.

The rearrangement uses TRBV6-1 and TRBJ2-5; 12 bases match TRBD1. With V trimmed by 4 bases and J by 4 bases, 4 bases remained unmatched. The CDR3 loop spans 15 amino acids. Germline CDR1 reads MNHNS; CDR2 reads SASEGT. CDR3 bases: TGTGCCAGCAGTGTGGGACAGGGGGCGGGAGAGACCCAGTACTTC. This translates into CASSVGQGAGETQYF.

The V gene is TRBV10-3, the J gene TRBJ1-2; D not resolved. Per germline, CDR1 ENHRY and CDR2 SYGVKD. The CDR3 totals 19 residues. Trimming removed 1 base at V and 0 bases at J, with 21 bases between. The CDR3 bases are TGTGCCATCAGTGAGTTTGCAACCCCGGGGTTTAGAGCTAACTATGGCTACACCTTC. It specifies CAISEFATPGFRANYGYTF.

The chain combines TRBV6-7 with TRBJ1-1; D uncertain. TRBV6-7 is an open reading frame, and its role is uncertain. V lost 5 bases and J 5 bases, leaving 24 bases between the germline ends. The CDR3 spans 17 residues. CDR3 nucleotide sequence: TGTGCCAGCAGTACCCCCGGTCGCGTTCGTGGGAATACTGAAGCTTTCTTT. Residues: CASSTPGRVRGNTEAFF.